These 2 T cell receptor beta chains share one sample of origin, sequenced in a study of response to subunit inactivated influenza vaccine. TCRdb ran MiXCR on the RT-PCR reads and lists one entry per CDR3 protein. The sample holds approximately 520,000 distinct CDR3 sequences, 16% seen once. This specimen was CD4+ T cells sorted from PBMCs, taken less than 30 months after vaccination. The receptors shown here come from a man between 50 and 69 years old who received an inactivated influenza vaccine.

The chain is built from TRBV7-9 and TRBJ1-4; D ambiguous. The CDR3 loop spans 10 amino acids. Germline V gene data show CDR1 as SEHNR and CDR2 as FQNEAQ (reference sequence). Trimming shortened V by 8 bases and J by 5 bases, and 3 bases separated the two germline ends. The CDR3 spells CASANEKLFF. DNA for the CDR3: TGTGCCAGCGCAAATGAAAAACTGTTTTTT.

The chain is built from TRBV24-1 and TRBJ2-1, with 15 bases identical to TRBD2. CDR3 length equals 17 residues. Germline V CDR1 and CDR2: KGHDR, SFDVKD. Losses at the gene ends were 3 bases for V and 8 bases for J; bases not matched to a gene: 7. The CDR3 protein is CATSDRTSGGARDEQFF. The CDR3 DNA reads TGTGCCACCAGTGATAGGACTAGCGGGGGGGCAAGGGATGAGCAGTTCTTC.